These T cell receptor beta chains were read from a single sample in a study of cytomegalovirus exposure and HLA in healthy donors. Libraries were prepared by immunoSEQ multiplex PCR; TCRdb keeps only in-frame clonotypes and omits some of them. The sample has roughly 180,000 clones; around 75% are singletons. Sequenced input: PBMCs. Receptors originate from a male donor in good health and CMV-seronegative. CDR3s include the opening cysteine and the closing phenylalanine or tryptophan. The D gene is left open where the match is weak. Clone sizes are given selectively: once, few, many, or a class where the clone is expanded.

d_call: NA
clone_size: NA
j_call: TRBJ2-7
v_call: TRBV2
cdr3_nt: TGTGCCAGCAACGAAAGGCTAGGCTCCTACGAGCAGTACTTC
cdr3_aa: CASNERLGSYEQYF

d_call: NA
clone_size: NA
j_call: TRBJ2-7
v_call: TRBV7-9
cdr3_nt: TGTGCCAGCAGCCCGTTCGCCTACGAGCAGTACTTC
cdr3_aa: CASSPFAYEQYF

d_call: TRBD1
clone_size: NA
j_call: TRBJ1-6
v_call: TRBV9
cdr3_nt: TGTGCCACTGGACAGGGGCTAGAGGATAATTCACCCCTCCACTTT
cdr3_aa: CATGQGLEDNSPLHF

d_call: NA
clone_size: few
j_call: TRBJ2-5
v_call: TRBV5-1
cdr3_nt: TGCGCCAGCAGCTCGTACCAAGAGACCCAGTACTTC
cdr3_aa: CASSSYQETQYF

d_call: NA
clone_size: few
j_call: TRBJ2-5
v_call: TRBV4-2
cdr3_nt: TGTGCCAGCAGCCAAGGATGGGGGCAGGAGACCCAGTACTTC
cdr3_aa: CASSQGWGQETQYF

d_call: NA
clone_size: NA
j_call: TRBJ2-3
v_call: TRBV27
cdr3_nt: TGTGCCAGCAGTTTTAAGCGACTTAGCACAGATACGCAGTATTTT
cdr3_aa: CASSFKRLSTDTQYF

d_call: TRBD1
clone_size: NA
j_call: TRBJ1-5
v_call: TRBV7-9
cdr3_nt: TGTGCCAGCAGCTCCCAGGGGACAGGGGAGCATTTT
cdr3_aa: CASSSQGTGEHF

d_call: NA
clone_size: few
j_call: TRBJ2-5
v_call: TRBV11-3
cdr3_nt: TGTGCCAGCAGCTCGCGCCAAGAGACCCAGTACTTC
cdr3_aa: CASSSRQETQYF

d_call: NA
clone_size: NA
j_call: TRBJ2-1
v_call: TRBV5-1
cdr3_nt: TGCGCCAGCAGCGGGGGGACGTCCTACAATGAGCAGTTCTTC
cdr3_aa: CASSGGTSYNEQFF

d_call: NA
clone_size: NA
j_call: TRBJ2-6
v_call: TRBV7-2
cdr3_nt: TGTGCCAGCAGCTCTAGGGGAGGAAGCTCTGGGGCCAACGTCCTGACTTTC
cdr3_aa: CASSSRGGSSGANVLTF

d_call: TRBD1
clone_size: NA
j_call: TRBJ1-1
v_call: TRBV9
cdr3_nt: TGTGCCAGCAGCGCAGACGACAGGGAGGCTTTCTTT
cdr3_aa: CASSADDREAFF

d_call: NA
clone_size: NA
j_call: TRBJ2-2
v_call: TRBV5-1
cdr3_nt: TGCGCCAGCAGCTCGGGACTGGGCACCGGGGAGCTGTTTTTT
cdr3_aa: CASSSGLGTGELFF

d_call: NA
clone_size: NA
j_call: TRBJ1-4
v_call: TRBV7-6
cdr3_nt: TGTGCCAGCAGCTTAGTGAGTGAAAAACTGTTTTTT
cdr3_aa: CASSLVSEKLFF

d_call: NA
clone_size: NA
j_call: TRBJ2-3
v_call: TRBV19
cdr3_nt: TGTGCCAGTAGTATAGGGGCCTACACAGATACGCAGTATTTT
cdr3_aa: CASSIGAYTDTQYF

d_call: NA
clone_size: NA
j_call: TRBJ1-1
v_call: TRBV11-1
cdr3_nt: TGTGCCAGCAGCGACACGGCAGGCGGGACGTACACTGAAGCTTTCTTT
cdr3_aa: CASSDTAGGTYTEAFF

d_call: TRBD1
clone_size: once
j_call: TRBJ2-1
v_call: TRBV5-4
cdr3_nt: TGTGCCAGCAGCTTGTTGCAGGGGGCGAATGAGCAGTTCTTC
cdr3_aa: CASSLLQGANEQFF

d_call: NA
clone_size: NA
j_call: TRBJ1-1
v_call: TRBV27
cdr3_nt: TGCGCCAGCAGTTTATCCACAGTGTCCACTGAAGCTTTCTTT
cdr3_aa: CASSLSTVSTEAFF

d_call: NA
clone_size: NA
j_call: TRBJ2-5
v_call: TRBV28
cdr3_nt: TGTGCCAGCAGTCCCGCACGTGAGCTCCAAGAGACCCAGTACTTC
cdr3_aa: CASSPARELQETQYF

d_call: TRBD1
clone_size: NA
j_call: TRBJ1-1
v_call: TRBV18
cdr3_nt: TGTGCCAGCTCACCTGGGACAGGGGCCATGAACACTGAAGCTTTCTTT
cdr3_aa: CASSPGTGAMNTEAFF

d_call: NA
clone_size: NA
j_call: TRBJ2-7
v_call: TRBV6-1
cdr3_nt: TGTGCCAGCAGTGAAGTTCGGGTATACGAGCAGTACTTC
cdr3_aa: CASSEVRVYEQYF

d_call: TRBD2
clone_size: NA
j_call: TRBJ2-5
v_call: TRBV5-1
cdr3_nt: TGCGCCAGCAGCACCGGACTAGCGGGGTTGGAGACCCAGTACTTC
cdr3_aa: CASSTGLAGLETQYF

d_call: TRBD1
clone_size: NA
j_call: TRBJ2-7
v_call: TRBV13
cdr3_nt: TGTGCCAGCAGCAAAAAGACAGGGGGCTCCTACGAGCAGTACTTC
cdr3_aa: CASSKKTGGSYEQYF

d_call: NA
clone_size: once
j_call: TRBJ2-1
v_call: TRBV15
cdr3_nt: TGTGCCACCGTGGGGAAACTAGCCGGTGAGCAGTTCTTC
cdr3_aa: CATVGKLAGEQFF

d_call: TRBD1
clone_size: NA
j_call: TRBJ1-5
v_call: TRBV28
cdr3_nt: TGTGCCAGCAGTTTTCCCGGACAGGGGGAACGTCAGCCCCAGCATTTT
cdr3_aa: CASSFPGQGERQPQHF

d_call: NA
clone_size: NA
j_call: TRBJ2-7
v_call: TRBV15
cdr3_nt: TGTGCCACCAGCCCCCGTATGACTGGGAGGGAGCAGTACTTC
cdr3_aa: CATSPRMTGREQYF

d_call: NA
clone_size: NA
j_call: TRBJ1-6
v_call: TRBV30
cdr3_nt: TGTGCCTGGAGTGTACTTGGAGGCGCTAAGGGTTCACCCCTCCACTTT
cdr3_aa: CAWSVLGGAKGSPLHF

d_call: NA
clone_size: once
j_call: TRBJ2-3
v_call: TRBV4-3
cdr3_nt: TGCGCCAGCAGCCTTGGGAGGTCAGATACGCAGTATTTT
cdr3_aa: CASSLGRSDTQYF

d_call: TRBD1
clone_size: NA
j_call: TRBJ2-1
v_call: TRBV6-1
cdr3_nt: TGTGCCAGCAGTTCCCGGACAGGGGGCAATGAGCAGTTCTTC
cdr3_aa: CASSSRTGGNEQFF

d_call: TRBD1
clone_size: NA
j_call: TRBJ1-5
v_call: TRBV11-2
cdr3_nt: TGTGCCAGCAGCTGGGACAGAAATCAGCCCCAGCATTTT
cdr3_aa: CASSWDRNQPQHF

d_call: NA
clone_size: NA
j_call: TRBJ2-5
v_call: TRBV2
cdr3_nt: TGTGCCAGCAGTGTGCGCCTCCAAGAGACCCAGTACTTC
cdr3_aa: CASSVRLQETQYF

d_call: NA
clone_size: NA
j_call: TRBJ1-6
v_call: TRBV10-3
cdr3_nt: TGTGCCATCAGTGAGTCCCTTGAGGATAATTCACCCCTCCACTTT
cdr3_aa: CAISESLEDNSPLHF

d_call: NA
clone_size: NA
j_call: TRBJ2-1
v_call: TRBV28
cdr3_nt: TGTGCCAGCAGTACCGCGGCTAGCAGAAACAATGAGCAGTTCTTC
cdr3_aa: CASSTAASRNNEQFF

d_call: NA
clone_size: NA
j_call: TRBJ2-1
v_call: TRBV18
cdr3_nt: TGTGCCAGCTCACCACCTGCTAGCGTTGGCTACAATGAGCAGTTCTTC
cdr3_aa: CASSPPASVGYNEQFF

d_call: TRBD2
clone_size: NA
j_call: TRBJ2-1
v_call: TRBV9
cdr3_nt: TGTGCCAGCAGCTCGACTTCCGGGACTAGCGGGGGGGCTAGTGGAAATGAGCAGTTCTTC
cdr3_aa: CASSSTSGTSGGASGNEQFF

d_call: TRBD2
clone_size: few
j_call: TRBJ2-3
v_call: TRBV30
cdr3_nt: TGTGCCTGGAGTAGGCTAGCGGGTGTGGCAGATACGCAGTATTTT
cdr3_aa: CAWSRLAGVADTQYF

d_call: TRBD1
clone_size: NA
j_call: TRBJ1-5
v_call: TRBV2
cdr3_nt: TGTGCCAGCAGGGGACAGAGAACGCAGCCCCAGCATTTT
cdr3_aa: CASRGQRTQPQHF

d_call: NA
clone_size: NA
j_call: TRBJ1-4
v_call: TRBV7-9
cdr3_nt: TGTGCCAGCAGCCATCTGCAGGGTGAAAAACTGTTTTTT
cdr3_aa: CASSHLQGEKLFF

d_call: NA
clone_size: NA
j_call: TRBJ1-5
v_call: TRBV6-6
cdr3_nt: TGTGCCAGCAGTCCTACAGGGAAAGGAGGCAATCAGCCCCAGCATTTT
cdr3_aa: CASSPTGKGGNQPQHF

d_call: TRBD2
clone_size: NA
j_call: TRBJ2-4
v_call: TRBV4-1
cdr3_nt: TGCGCCAGCAGCCAAGCTTCACTAGCGGGGACCACCAATCCCAAAAACATTCAGTACTTC
cdr3_aa: CASSQASLAGTTNPKNIQYF

d_call: NA
clone_size: few
j_call: TRBJ1-2
v_call: TRBV27
cdr3_nt: TGTGCCAGCAGTTTGGGCCGGGGGGTCGGTAACTATGGCTACACCTTC
cdr3_aa: CASSLGRGVGNYGYTF

d_call: NA
clone_size: NA
j_call: TRBJ2-2
v_call: TRBV5-1
cdr3_nt: TGCGCCAGCAGCCCCGGGACAATTACCGGGGAGCTGTTTTTT
cdr3_aa: CASSPGTITGELFF

d_call: TRBD1
clone_size: NA
j_call: TRBJ2-7
v_call: TRBV30
cdr3_nt: TGTGCCTGGAGTAGGAGGGACAGGGTTTACGAGCAGTACTTC
cdr3_aa: CAWSRRDRVYEQYF

d_call: NA
clone_size: NA
j_call: TRBJ2-3
v_call: TRBV19
cdr3_nt: TGTGCCAGTAAAATGCGTTGGGACTCCCAATCATCACGTACAGATACGCAGTATTTT
cdr3_aa: CASKMRWDSQSSRTDTQYF

d_call: NA
clone_size: few
j_call: TRBJ2-1
v_call: TRBV30
cdr3_nt: TGTGCCTGGAAGCGGCTCACCCCTCATGAGCAGTTCTTC
cdr3_aa: CAWKRLTPHEQFF

d_call: NA
clone_size: NA
j_call: TRBJ1-6
v_call: TRBV5-1
cdr3_nt: TGCGCCAGCCGCGACCGGACCGGGGAGTCACCCCTCCACTTT
cdr3_aa: CASRDRTGESPLHF

d_call: TRBD2
clone_size: NA
j_call: TRBJ2-3
v_call: TRBV27
cdr3_nt: TGTGCCAGCAGTTTACGCGATAGCGGGAATGCTGCAGATACGCAGTATTTT
cdr3_aa: CASSLRDSGNAADTQYF

d_call: NA
clone_size: NA
j_call: TRBJ2-2
v_call: TRBV4-1
cdr3_nt: TGCGCCAGCAGCCAGTTTGCGGTAACCGGGGAGCTGTTTTTT
cdr3_aa: CASSQFAVTGELFF

d_call: TRBD2
clone_size: NA
j_call: TRBJ2-1
v_call: TRBV28
cdr3_nt: TGTGCCAGCAGTCCCTCGGGGACTAGCGGGAGGCATGAGCAGTTCTTC
cdr3_aa: CASSPSGTSGRHEQFF

d_call: NA
clone_size: NA
j_call: TRBJ2-3
v_call: TRBV4-1
cdr3_nt: TGCGCCAGCAGCCAAGATTTAGCAACAGATACGCAGTATTTT
cdr3_aa: CASSQDLATDTQYF

d_call: NA
clone_size: few
j_call: TRBJ1-1
v_call: TRBV27
cdr3_nt: TGTGCCAGCAGCCTAGCCCGCGGGGGAAACACTGAAGCTTTCTTT
cdr3_aa: CASSLARGGNTEAFF

d_call: NA
clone_size: NA
j_call: TRBJ1-1
v_call: TRBV6-1
cdr3_nt: TGTGCCAGCATAAGTCTGGGCTTGAACACTGAAGCTTTCTTT
cdr3_aa: CASISLGLNTEAFF

d_call: TRBD1
clone_size: few
j_call: TRBJ1-1
v_call: TRBV6-6
cdr3_nt: TGTGCCAGCAGGCCCCCGACAGGGACTGAAGCTTTCTTT
cdr3_aa: CASRPPTGTEAFF